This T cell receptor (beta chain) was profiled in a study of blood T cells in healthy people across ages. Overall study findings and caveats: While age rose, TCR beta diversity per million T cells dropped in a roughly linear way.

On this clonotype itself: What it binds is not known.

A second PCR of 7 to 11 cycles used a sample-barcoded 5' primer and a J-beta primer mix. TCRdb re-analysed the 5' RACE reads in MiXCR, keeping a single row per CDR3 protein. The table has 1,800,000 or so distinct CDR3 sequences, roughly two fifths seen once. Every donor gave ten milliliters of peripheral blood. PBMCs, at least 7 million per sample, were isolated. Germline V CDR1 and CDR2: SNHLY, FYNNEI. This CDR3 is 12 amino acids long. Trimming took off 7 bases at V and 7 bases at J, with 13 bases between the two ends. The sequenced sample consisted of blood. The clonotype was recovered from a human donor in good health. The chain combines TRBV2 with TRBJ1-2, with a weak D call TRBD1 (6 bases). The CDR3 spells CASTTGSGGYTF. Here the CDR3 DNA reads TGTGCCAGCACTACAGGGTCGGGTGGCTACACCTTC.